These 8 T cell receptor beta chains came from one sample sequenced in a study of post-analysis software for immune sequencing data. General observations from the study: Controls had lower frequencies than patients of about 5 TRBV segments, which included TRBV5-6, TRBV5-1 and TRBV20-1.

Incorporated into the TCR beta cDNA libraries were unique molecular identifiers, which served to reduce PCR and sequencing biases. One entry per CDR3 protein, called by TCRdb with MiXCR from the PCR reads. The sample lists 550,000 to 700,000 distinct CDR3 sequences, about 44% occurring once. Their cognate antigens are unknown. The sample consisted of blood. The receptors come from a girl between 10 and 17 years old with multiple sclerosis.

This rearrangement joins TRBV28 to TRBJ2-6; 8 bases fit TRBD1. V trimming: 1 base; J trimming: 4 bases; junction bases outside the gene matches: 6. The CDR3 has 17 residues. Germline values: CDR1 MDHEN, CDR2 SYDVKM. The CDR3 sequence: CASSLYQGAMGANVLTF. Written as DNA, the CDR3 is TGTGCCAGCAGTTTATATCAGGGGGCTATGGGGGCCAACGTCCTGACTTTC.

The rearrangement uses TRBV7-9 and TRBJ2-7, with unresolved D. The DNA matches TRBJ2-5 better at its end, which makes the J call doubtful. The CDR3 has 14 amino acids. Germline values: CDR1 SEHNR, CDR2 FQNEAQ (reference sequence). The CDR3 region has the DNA TGTGCCAGCAGCCTTATGGTTTTCCAAGAGACCCAGTACTTC. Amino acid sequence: CASSLMVFQETQYF.

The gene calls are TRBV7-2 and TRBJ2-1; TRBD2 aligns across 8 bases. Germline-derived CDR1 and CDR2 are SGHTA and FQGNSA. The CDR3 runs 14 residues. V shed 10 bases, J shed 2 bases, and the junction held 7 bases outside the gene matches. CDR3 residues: CATAAGGTYNEQFF. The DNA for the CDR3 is TGTGCCACCGCGGCGGGGGGAACCTACAATGAGCAGTTCTTC.

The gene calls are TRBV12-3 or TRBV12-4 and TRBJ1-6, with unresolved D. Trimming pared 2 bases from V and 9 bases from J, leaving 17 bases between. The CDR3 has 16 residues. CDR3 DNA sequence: TGTGCCAGCAGTTTATATGGAGGGCGAAATGGTTCACCCCTCCACTTT. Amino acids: CASSLYGGRNGSPLHF.

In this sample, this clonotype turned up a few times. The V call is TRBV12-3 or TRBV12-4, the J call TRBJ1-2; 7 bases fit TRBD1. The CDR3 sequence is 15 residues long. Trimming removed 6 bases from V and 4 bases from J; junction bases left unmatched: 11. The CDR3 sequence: CASSRQGANVYGYTF. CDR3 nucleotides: TGTGCCAGCAGCCGACAGGGTGCCAATGTCTATGGCTACACCTTC.

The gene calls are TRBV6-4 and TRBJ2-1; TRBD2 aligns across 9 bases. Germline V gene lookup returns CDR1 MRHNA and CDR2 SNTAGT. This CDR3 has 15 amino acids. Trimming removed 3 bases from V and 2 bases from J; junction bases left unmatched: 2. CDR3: CASSELAGAYNEQFF. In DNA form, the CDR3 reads TGTGCCAGCAGTGAGTTAGCGGGGGCCTACAATGAGCAGTTCTTC.

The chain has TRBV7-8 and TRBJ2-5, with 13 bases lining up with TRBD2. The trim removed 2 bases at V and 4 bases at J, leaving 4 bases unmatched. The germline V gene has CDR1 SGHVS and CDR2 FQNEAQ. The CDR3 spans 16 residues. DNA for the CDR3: TGTGCCAGCAGCTTAAAGACTAGCGGGGGGCGAGAGACCCAGTACTTC. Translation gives CASSLKTSGGRETQYF.

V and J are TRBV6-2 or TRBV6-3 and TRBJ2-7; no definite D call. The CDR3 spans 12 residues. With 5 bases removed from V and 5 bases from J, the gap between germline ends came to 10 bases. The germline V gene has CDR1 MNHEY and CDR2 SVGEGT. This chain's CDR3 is CASSQWVNEQYF. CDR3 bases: TGTGCCAGCAGTCAGTGGGTGAACGAGCAGTACTTC.